The 21 T cell receptor beta chains given below trace back to one sample, sequenced in a study of cytomegalovirus exposure and HLA in healthy donors. Assay: immunoSEQ multiplex PCR; the TCRdb copy retains only in-frame clones and omits some. The repertoire holds 100,000 to 150,000 clones, with about 89% as singletons. The material sequenced was PBMCs. These receptor sequences come from a young woman in good health and CMV-seronegative.

The chain recombines TRBV7-9 with TRBJ1-1; 7 nucleotides align to TRBD1. Germline CDR1 is SEHNR and CDR2 is FQNEAQ (reference sequence). CDR3 length equals 13 residues. V dropped 4 bases and J dropped 7; count of bases not matched to a gene: 6. The DNA for the CDR3 is TGTGCCAGCAGCTCGGGACAGATATATGAAGCTTTCTTT. Translated: CASSSGQIYEAFF.

The CDR3 sequence: CASSPTGTVTGANVLTF. CDR3 sequence (DNA): TGTGCCAGCTCACCGACCGGGACAGTCACTGGGGCCAACGTCCTGACTTTC. This chain joins TRBV18 and TRBJ2-6; 7 nucleotides agree with TRBD1. The CDR3 length is 17 residues. The V gene's germline CDR1 is KGHSH and CDR2 LQKENI. Losses at the gene ends were 3 bases for V and 2 bases for J; bases not matched to a gene: 7.

The V and J genes are TRBV29-1 and TRBJ1-2; 8 positions agree with TRBD1. The CDR3 loop spans 11 amino acids. The junction had 3 bases not matched to a gene; V was cut back by 6 bases and J by 6 bases. Per the germline V gene, CDR1 is SQVTM and CDR2 is ANQGSEA. CDR3 residues: CSVETGDGYTF. The CDR3 DNA follows: TGCAGCGTCGAGACAGGGGATGGCTACACCTTC.

The rearrangement joins TRBV6-6 to TRBJ2-3, with 9 bases identical to TRBD1. The CDR3 covers 16 residues. Germline V gene data show CDR1 as MNHNY and CDR2 as SVGAGI (reference sequence). With 1 base clipped from V and 4 bases from J, the junction kept 6 bases outside the gene matches. The CDR3 is CASSYLDRGGADTQYF. The DNA of the CDR3 is TGTGCCAGCAGTTACTTGGACAGGGGAGGCGCAGATACGCAGTATTTT.

With respect to this clone: This sample includes further DNA sequences coding for the same CDR3. V is TRBV5-6 and J is TRBJ2-7; D gene ambiguous. Looked up from germline, CDR1 is SGHDT and CDR2 is YYEEEE. CDR3 length equals 14 residues. Trimming shortened V by 0 bases and J by 0 bases, and 7 bases separated the two germline ends. The DNA for the CDR3 is TGTGCCAGCAGCTTGGGAGTAAACTCCTACGAGCAGTACTTC. Its translation is CASSLGVNSYEQYF. The whole variable domain, remainder taken from reference TRBV5-6 and TRBJ2-7, is DAGVTQSPTHLIKTRGQQVTLRCSPKSGHDTVSWYQQALGQGPQFIFQYYEEEERQRGNFPDRFSGHQFPNYSSELNVNALLLGDSALYLCASSLGVNSYEQYFGPGTRLTVT.

A single count supports this clone. The rearrangement joins TRBV27 to TRBJ2-7, with 9 bases aligning to TRBD2. There are 14 residues in the CDR3. Germline CDR1 reads MNHEY; CDR2 reads SMNVEV (reference sequence). V dropped 4 bases and J dropped 2; count of bases not matched to a gene: 3. The CDR3 here is CASSWTSATYEQYF. The CDR3 bases are TGTGCCAGCAGTTGGACTAGCGCTACCTACGAGCAGTACTTC.

The V and J genes are TRBV7-9 and TRBJ1-4; D gene unclear. This CDR3 region has 15 residues. The ends were cut back, 2 bases at V and 5 bases at J, with 12 bases in the middle. Germline V lookup: CDR1 SEHNR, CDR2 FQNEAQ (reference sequence). The CDR3 bases are TGTGCCAGCAGCTTAAGCGGTCAGTTGAATGAAAAACTGTTTTTT. Residues: CASSLSGQLNEKLFF.

This clone was seen once. The chain employs TRBV5-1 and TRBJ2-5, with 8 nucleotides matching TRBD1. V shed 5 bases and J 5 bases; nucleotides not matched to a gene: 8. In germline, CDR1 is SGHRS, CDR2 YFSETQ. CDR3 size: 14 residues. The CDR3 loop is CASSTGGYSETQYF. CDR3 coding DNA: TGCGCCAGCAGTACAGGGGGATATAGCGAGACCCAGTACTTC. The full variable domain, with the rest looked up from reference TRBV5-1 and TRBJ2-5, is KAGVTQTPRYLIKTRGQQVTLSCSPISGHRSVSWYQQTPGQGLQFLFEYFSETQRNKGNFPGRFSGRQFSNSRSEMNVSTLELGDSALYLCASSTGGYSETQYFGPGTRLLVL.

The chain recombines TRBV2 with TRBJ2-2; 7 bases align to TRBD1. There are 15 residues in the CDR3. Germline CDR1 reads SNHLY; CDR2 reads FYNNEI. The trim removed 4 bases at V and 5 bases at J, leaving 7 bases unmatched. Here the CDR3 reads CASSATGTATGELFF. The DNA for the CDR3 is TGTGCCAGCAGTGCAACCGGGACAGCGACCGGGGAGCTGTTTTTT.

V is TRBV11-3 and J is TRBJ2-7, with 7 bases that match TRBD1. After removal of 1 base from V and 4 bases from J, the junction contained 7 bases not matched to a gene. Germline V CDR1 and CDR2: SGHNT, YENEEA. The CDR3 runs 15 residues. In DNA, the CDR3 is TGTGCCAGCAGCTTAGCTGGGGACAGATTGTACGAGCAGTACTTC. This translates into CASSLAGDRLYEQYF.

This clone has only a few counts. This chain connects TRBV19 to TRBJ1-5; weak D call: TRBD1 (6 bases). The CDR3 runs 16 residues. The V gene lost 0 bases and the J gene lost 2 bases, with 11 bases spanning the gap. CDR1 and CDR2 from the germline V gene are LNHDA and SQIVND (reference sequence). The CDR3 DNA follows: TGTGCCAGTAGTATAGAGCCAGGGGTACGCAATCAGCCCCAGCATTTT. Translating it yields CASSIEPGVRNQPQHF.

The chain carries TRBV12-5 and TRBJ1-1; no reliable D call. Trimming pared 7 bases from V and 0 bases from J, leaving 9 bases between. The CDR3 consists of 13 residues. Germline V gene lookup returns CDR1 LGHNT and CDR2 FRNRAP. CDR3: CASATVLNTEAFF. CDR3 sequence (DNA): TGTGCTAGTGCTACGGTCCTGAACACTGAAGCTTTCTTT.

As regards this clone: This sample includes further DNA sequences coding for the same CDR3. The chain recombines TRBV19 with TRBJ2-7; no definite D call. CDR1 LNHDA and CDR2 SQIVND come from the germline V gene (reference sequence). Trimming took 1 base from V and 2 from J, leaving 6 bases between them. The CDR3 length is 13 residues. The CDR3 DNA sequence: TGTGCCAGTAGTATAGCGGGTGCCTACGAGCAGTACTTC. It yields the protein CASSIAGAYEQYF.

J is TRBJ2-5 and V is TRBV11-2; tentative D call: TRBD1 (6 bases). CDR3 length equals 14 residues. V dropped 2 bases and J dropped 4 bases, with 11 bases sitting between them. Germline lookup yields CDR1 SGHAT and CDR2 FQNNGV. The CDR3 is CASSLNRAGETQYF. The CDR3, as DNA: TGTGCCAGCAGCTTAAACAGGGCGGGAGAGACCCAGTACTTC.

The gene calls are TRBV10-3 and TRBJ2-7, with 8 bases lining up with TRBD1. The CDR3 consists of 13 residues. V lost 11 bases to trimming and J lost 4 bases; unmatched junction nucleotides: 10. The V gene's germline CDR1 is ENHRY and CDR2 SYGVKD. In DNA form, the CDR3 reads TGTGCCTCACAGGGGGGCGCCGGGTACGAGCAGTACTTC. Its translation is CASQGGAGYEQYF.

In DNA, the CDR3 is TGTGCCAGCAGTTTCCAGAGCGGGAGGGGGGAAAACATTCAGTACTTC. Encoded protein: CASSFQSGRGENIQYF. The genes are TRBV28 and TRBJ2-4; 10 bases align to TRBD2. CDR3 size: 16 residues. Looked up from germline, CDR1 is MDHEN and CDR2 is SYDVKM. The J segment lost 5 bases and the V segment lost 3 bases, leaving 7 bases of the junction unmatched. Full variable domain (rest looked up from reference TRBV28 and TRBJ2-4): DVKVTQSSRYLVKRTGEKVFLECVQDMDHENMFWYRQDPGLGLRLIYFSYDVKMKEKGDIPEGYSVSREKKERFSLILESASTNQTSMYLCASSFQSGRGENIQYFGAGTRLSVL.

This sequence joins TRBV15 and TRBJ2-6, with D tentatively TRBD1 (5 bases). Looked up from germline, CDR1 is LNHNV and CDR2 is YYDKDF (reference sequence). The V end was cut by 5 bases, the J end by 1 base, with 12 bases between. The CDR3 covers 16 residues. CDR3: CATSGTPGSGANVLTF. The CDR3 DNA is TGTGCCACCAGCGGAACACCAGGGTCTGGGGCCAACGTCCTGACTTTC.

The chain joins TRBV7-2 to TRBJ2-3; D gene ambiguous. Trimming shortened V by 1 base and J by 1 base, and 6 bases separated the two germline ends. Germline lookup yields CDR1 SGHTA and CDR2 FQGNSA. The CDR3 is 14 residues long. CDR3 sequence reads: CASSLVAGTDTQYF. For the CDR3, the DNA is TGTGCCAGCAGCTTAGTAGCAGGCACAGATACGCAGTATTTT.

This chain's CDR3 is CASRSRTSADTGELFF. CDR3 bases: TGTGCCAGCAGATCCAGGACTAGCGCGGACACCGGGGAGCTGTTTTTT. The chain couples TRBV13 to TRBJ2-2, with TRBD2 matching over 9 bases. Per the germline V gene, CDR1 is PRHDT and CDR2 is FYEKMQ (reference sequence). The CDR3 spans 16 residues. Unmatched junction bases numbered 8, after V lost 6 bases and J lost 3 bases.

The chain couples TRBV6-1 to TRBJ1-5; D call uncertain. CDR3 size: 13 residues. Per germline, CDR1 MNHNS and CDR2 SASEGT. V was cut by 8 bases and J by 5 bases, with 13 bases left in between. DNA of the CDR3: TGTGCCAGCTTATGGGCATCCTATCAGCCCCAGCATTTT. Translated: CASLWASYQPQHF.

The chain uses TRBV13 and TRBJ2-1; TRBD1 is a possible D gene (6 bases). This CDR3 comprises 17 residues. The germline CDR1 and CDR2 sequences are PRHDT and FYEKMQ (reference sequence). The ends were cut back, 2 bases at V and 7 bases at J, with 21 bases in the middle. For the CDR3, the DNA is TGTGCCAGCAGCTTATGGGTTCGGCAGGGGATAGCTAATGAGCAGTTCTTC. This codes for CASSLWVRQGIANEQFF.